The 27 T cell receptor beta chains reported below all come from one sample, sequenced in a study of blood T cell repertoires in COVID-19. The method was immunoSEQ multiplex PCR; TCRdb's version includes in-frame clones alone and lacks a portion of them. The data show 150,000 to 200,000 clones, around 90% seen once. The specimen sequenced was PBMCs or T cells enriched from blood (not recorded which). These receptors came from a young woman who had recovered from COVID-19.

V and J are TRBV10-3 and TRBJ2-7; D gene ambiguous. CDR1 is ENHRY and CDR2 is SYGVKD in the germline V gene. This CDR3 has 12 amino acids. Trimming removed 9 bases from V and 5 bases from J, with 14 bases in between. CDR3 protein: CAIKGVVDEQYF. In DNA form, the CDR3 reads TGTGCCATTAAAGGAGTTGTGGACGAGCAGTACTTC.

The chain links TRBV7-6 to TRBJ2-2; 7 bases are a match to TRBD2. The CDR3 covers 17 residues. From germline, CDR1 is SGHVS and CDR2 FNYEAQ. With 2 bases clipped from V and 0 bases from J, the junction kept 6 bases outside the gene matches. Here the CDR3 reads CASSLPSAGPNTGELFF. In DNA, the CDR3 is TGTGCCAGCAGCTTACCTTCAGCGGGGCCGAACACCGGGGAGCTGTTTTTT.

The chain is built from TRBV3-1 (or the pseudogene TRBV3-2) and TRBJ2-2; 8 nucleotides match TRBD1. CDR1 is LGHDT and CDR2 is YNNKEL in the germline V gene (reference sequence). After removal of 2 bases from V and 6 bases from J, the junction contained 2 bases not matched to a gene. There are 14 residues in the CDR3. DNA for the CDR3: TGTGCCAGCAGCCAACAGGACAGGGCCGGGGAGCTGTTTTTT. This gives the protein CASSQQDRAGELFF.

The genes are TRBV6-4 and TRBJ1-1; D might be TRBD1 (6 bases). The CDR3 loop spans 15 amino acids. V lost 5 bases and J lost 0, with 13 bases in between. Germline CDR1 MRHNA, CDR2 SNTAGT. The CDR3, as DNA: TGTGCCAGCAGTCCCGGGACAACCATGAACACTGAAGCTTTCTTT. Translated, it gives CASSPGTTMNTEAFF.

The chain has TRBV2 and TRBJ2-3, with TRBD1 as a possible D gene (6 bases). V was shortened by 5 bases and J by 0 bases, with 15 bases between the two germline ends. Germline values: CDR1 SNHLY, CDR2 FYNNEI. This CDR3 comprises 16 residues. For the CDR3, the DNA is TGTGCCAGCAGTTTCCTACAGGGATCTAGCACAGATACGCAGTATTTT. Translation gives CASSFLQGSSTDTQYF.

This chain joins TRBV6-1 and TRBJ1-1, with TRBD1 as a possible D gene (6 bases). The germline gives CDR1 MNHNS, CDR2 SASEGT. Trimming pared 2 bases from V and 8 bases from J, leaving 12 bases between. The CDR3 extends over 13 amino acids. The CDR3 loop reads CASSEQGSTEAFF. CDR3 nucleotides: TGTGCCAGCAGTGAACAGGGGTCAACAGAAGCTTTCTTT.

Only one count was recorded for this clone. In DNA form, the CDR3 reads TGTGCCAGCAGACCTGGACAGGGGGGTTCCTACGAGCAGTACTTC. Protein sequence: CASRPGQGGSYEQYF. V and J are TRBV6-2 or TRBV6-3 and TRBJ2-7; 10 bases line up with TRBD1. The CDR3 extends over 15 amino acids. Per germline, CDR1 MNHEY and CDR2 SVGEGT. Trimming removed 6 bases from V and 1 base from J; junction bases left unmatched: 6.

This chain joins TRBV18 and TRBJ2-7, with D tentatively TRBD1 (5 bases). Trimming took off 0 bases at V and 7 bases at J, with 13 bases between the two ends. This CDR3 spans 14 amino acids. Germline CDR1 is KGHSH and CDR2 is LQKENI. CDR3 nucleotide sequence: TGTGCCAGCTCACCACCTCAGGGTGTACAGGAGCAGTACTTC. Translating it yields CASSPPQGVQEQYF.

This clone was seen a handful of times. This rearrangement joins TRBV23-1 to TRBJ1-6, with TRBD1 matching over 7 bases. Being an ORF, TRBV23-1 has a function that is uncertain. The CDR3 extends over 17 amino acids. The V segment lost 2 bases and the J segment 1 base; nucleotides outside the gene matches: 5. This chain's CDR3 is CASSQPTGKSYNSPLHF. For the CDR3, the DNA is TGCGCCAGCAGTCAACCGACAGGGAAGTCCTATAATTCACCCCTCCACTTT.

V is TRBV7-2 and J is TRBJ2-1, with D possibly being TRBD1 (6 bases). Germline CDR1 SGHTA, CDR2 FQGNSA. Trimming removed 4 bases from V and 5 bases from J, with 15 bases in between. The CDR3 is 15 residues long. DNA of the CDR3: TGTGCCAGCAGCTCCTTCGGGACAAGGGACAATGAGCAGTTCTTC. As protein: CASSSFGTRDNEQFF.

The chain combines TRBV28 with TRBJ1-3; 7 positions match TRBD1. The CDR3 runs to 14 residues. Germline-derived CDR1 and CDR2 are MDHEN and SYDVKM. The junction had 4 bases not matched to a gene; V was cut back by 6 bases and J by 2 bases. For the CDR3, the DNA is TGTGCCAGCAGGACGACAGGGCCTGGAAACACCATATATTTT. This translates into CASRTTGPGNTIYF. The full variable domain, in which reference TRBV28 and TRBJ1-3 provide the parts outside the CDR3, is DVKVTQSSRYLVKRTGEKVFLECVQDMDHENMFWYRQDPGLGLRLIYFSYDVKMKEKGDIPEGYSVSREKKERFSLILESASTNQTSMYLCASRTTGPGNTIYFGEGSWLTVV.

The chain links TRBV18 to TRBJ2-7; TRBD2 might be the D (6 bases). Germline CDR1 is KGHSH and CDR2 is LQKENI. V was trimmed by 8 bases and J by 3 bases, leaving 17 bases between them. The CDR3 contains 14 residues. The DNA for the CDR3 is TGTGCCAGCACAAACGGCGGGGAGATCTACGAGCAGTACTTC. This sequence encodes CASTNGGEIYEQYF. Combining the CDR3 with reference TRBV18 and TRBJ2-7 gives the whole variable domain NAGVMQNPRHLVRRRGQEARLRCSPMKGHSHVYWYRQLPEEGLKFMVYLQKENIIDESGMPKERFSAEFPKEGPSILRIQQVVRGDSAAYFCASTNGGEIYEQYFGPGTRLTVT.

Only one count was recorded for this clone. The chain combines TRBV11-3 with TRBJ2-1; D is unresolved. The CDR3 loop spans 14 amino acids. V was clipped by 1 base and J by 3 bases, with 7 bases between them. Germline V lookup: CDR1 SGHNT, CDR2 YENEEA. CDR3 region: CASSLGANYNEQFF. In DNA form, the CDR3 reads TGTGCCAGCAGCTTAGGGGCCAACTACAATGAGCAGTTCTTC.

V gene TRBV27 combines with J gene TRBJ2-7, with D possibly TRBD1 on 6 matching bases. The germline V and J ends were trimmed by 4 bases and 3 bases, with 10 bases remaining between them. The CDR3 has 13 amino acids. Germline CDR1 MNHEY, CDR2 SMNVEV (reference sequence). The chain's CDR3 is CASSYRTDYEQYF. Here the CDR3 DNA reads TGTGCCAGCAGTTACAGGACAGACTACGAGCAGTACTTC.

The chain links TRBV6-5 to TRBJ1-2; maybe TRBD1 (6 bases). The germline V gene encodes CDR1 MNHEY and CDR2 SVGAGI. The CDR3 length is 15 residues. V shed 7 bases and J shed 4 bases, with 19 bases lying between them. For the CDR3, the DNA is TGTGCCAGCATGGGGGGGCCCCCATCGCCCTATGGCTACACCTTC. This gives the protein CASMGGPPSPYGYTF.

This clone was detected once. The chain carries TRBV5-4 and TRBJ2-3; D is ambiguous. The CDR3 length is 14 residues. Germline V CDR1 and CDR2: SGHNT, YYREEE (reference sequence). V was cut by 1 base and J by 4 bases, with 10 bases left in between. This CDR3 is CASSLPVFPDTQYF. The CDR3, as DNA: TGTGCCAGCAGCTTGCCGGTCTTCCCAGATACGCAGTATTTT.

This chain links TRBV7-2 with TRBJ1-1, with a tentative D call TRBD1 (5 bases). Germline V lookup: CDR1 SGHTA, CDR2 FQGNSA. CDR3 length equals 13 residues. V was cut by 0 bases and J by 11 bases, with 13 bases left in between. The CDR3 DNA reads TGTGCCAGCAGCTTAGCGGGGAGGGACTCGGCTTTCTTT. Amino acid sequence: CASSLAGRDSAFF.

The sample holds one count of this clone. The V call is TRBV15, the J call TRBJ2-3; D possibly corresponds to TRBD2 (6 bases). Germline values: CDR1 LNHNV, CDR2 YYDKDF (reference sequence). Trimming cost V 1 base and J 2 bases, with 16 bases left between them. The CDR3 extends over 17 amino acids. This chain's CDR3 is CATSRGYGGQLTDTQYF. The CDR3 nucleotides are TGTGCCACCAGCAGAGGTTACGGGGGTCAACTCACAGATACGCAGTATTTT.

This rearrangement joins TRBV3-1 (or the pseudogene TRBV3-2) to TRBJ1-1; D is possibly TRBD1 (5 bases). Trimming took off 0 bases at V and 8 bases at J, with 13 bases between the two ends. Germline CDR1 and CDR2: LGHDT and YNNKEL (reference sequence). This CDR3 region has 14 residues. The CDR3 loop reads CASSQEGASTEAFF. The DNA for the CDR3 is TGTGCCAGCAGCCAAGAAGGGGCGTCCACGGAAGCTTTCTTT.

This sequence joins TRBV28 and TRBJ1-6; D gene unclear. Per the germline V gene, CDR1 is MDHEN and CDR2 is SYDVKM. This CDR3 has 14 amino acids. V lost 3 bases and J 10 bases, leaving 13 bases between the germline ends. The DNA for the CDR3 is TGTGCCAGCAGTTTTGAGGGTTTATACTCACCCCTCCACTTT. It encodes CASSFEGLYSPLHF.

The chain is built from TRBV5-1 and TRBJ2-7; D not resolved. The V gene's germline CDR1 is SGHRS and CDR2 YFSETQ. The CDR3 is 17 residues long. The V end lost 0 bases, the J end lost 0 bases, and 16 bases lay between the germline ends. CDR3 region: CASSLGVVPAISYEQYF. The CDR3, as DNA: TGCGCCAGCAGCTTGGGGGTTGTGCCAGCGATCTCCTACGAGCAGTACTTC.

This rearrangement joins TRBV28 to TRBJ2-2; D is perhaps TRBD2 (5 bases). V lost 4 bases, J lost 3 bases, and 12 bases lay in between. Germline loops: CDR1 MDHEN, CDR2 SYDVKM. CDR3 length: 15 amino acids. The CDR3 region is CASSSRPDYTGELFF. The CDR3 region has the DNA TGTGCCAGCAGTTCGAGGCCGGACTACACCGGGGAGCTGTTTTTT.

This sequence joins TRBV10-3 and TRBJ1-5, with a possible D match to TRBD1 (5 bases). CDR1 and CDR2 from the germline V gene are ENHRY and SYGVKD. Trimming stripped 3 bases from V and 5 bases from J, with 17 bases between. The CDR3 sequence is 16 residues long. CDR3 in amino acids: CAISDSSQGSDQPQHF. DNA for the CDR3: TGTGCCATCAGTGACTCGTCTCAGGGCTCGGATCAGCCCCAGCATTTT.

This clone was found a few times. CDR3 region: CASSSGLAVISSYNEQFF. The CDR3 nucleotides read TGTGCCAGCAGCTCGGGACTAGCGGTAATAAGCTCCTACAATGAGCAGTTCTTC. The gene calls are TRBV7-2 and TRBJ2-1; 11 bases are shared with TRBD2. Germline CDR1 is SGHTA and CDR2 is FQGNSA. The CDR3 extends over 18 amino acids. Trimming removed 4 bases from V and 0 bases from J; junction bases left unmatched: 8.

V and J are TRBV5-6 and TRBJ2-7, with no clear D. V was pared by 3 bases and J by 5 bases, with 6 bases between. CDR3 length: 11 residues. Germline V gene sequence: CDR1 SGHDT, CDR2 YYEEEE. The chain's CDR3 is CASSWSDEQYF. The CDR3 DNA follows: TGTGCCAGCAGCTGGAGCGACGAGCAGTACTTC.

The CDR3 region has the DNA TGTGCCAGCAGCCAGGACTTCTCAGATACGCAGTATTTT. Amino acids: CASSQDFSDTQYF. The chain recombines TRBV3-1 (or the pseudogene TRBV3-2) with TRBJ2-3; D perhaps matches TRBD2 (5 bases). The CDR3 contains 13 residues. V lost 3 bases, J lost 4 bases, and 8 bases lay in between. The germline CDR1 and CDR2 sequences are LGHDT and YNNKEL (reference sequence).

The chain recombines TRBV25-1 with TRBJ1-5; D gene uncertain. Germline V CDR1 and CDR2: MGHDK, SYGVNS. The CDR3 sequence is 12 residues long. V was cut by 4 bases and J by 7 bases, with 8 bases left in between. The CDR3 coding sequence is TGTGCCAGCAGTGGGGCAGGCCAGCCCCAGCATTTT. Amino acid sequence: CASSGAGQPQHF.